This T cell receptor (beta chain) appears in the sequencing data of a study of OX40 agonist ivuxolimab in advanced cancers. Study at large: The dose-escalation cohort was around 83% male, with a mean age of 60 years, ranging about 23 to 79. Three patients showed partial responses: one hepatocellular carcinoma and two cutaneous melanoma cases. Therapy given before enrollment (anti-PD-1, anti-PD-L1 or anti-CTLA-4) was allowed, and 40% had some. The study, taken as a whole, reports: On average, CD8+ T cells had more expanded clones than CD4+.

Note on this clone: Antigen: not known.

V was cut by 0 bases and J by 6 bases, with 18 bases left in between. The CDR3 extends over 16 amino acids. Germline CDR1 reads SGHRS; CDR2 reads YFSETQ. Data came from immunoSEQ multiplex PCR; TCRdb stores just in-frame clones and leaves some out. The sample shows around 58,000 clones, roughly 90% of them seen only once. The sequences come from CD4+ or CD8+ T cells sorted from blood, collected in a trial of the OX40 agonist ivuxolimab. This sequence was found in an adult with an advanced solid tumor such as melanoma, head and neck, liver or kidney cancer. The chain recombines TRBV5-1 with TRBJ1-1, with D perhaps TRBD1 (6 bases). In DNA, the CDR3 is TGCGCCAGCAGCTTGGAAGGGCCTCGAAGGGGGGCTGAAGCTTTCTTT. It is translated as CASSLEGPRRGAEAFF. Full variable domain (remainder filled in from reference TRBV5-1 and TRBJ1-1): KAGVTQTPRYLIKTRGQQVTLSCSPISGHRSVSWYQQTPGQGLQFLFEYFSETQRNKGNFPGRFSGRQFSNSRSEMNVSTLELGDSALYLCASSLEGPRRGAEAFFGQGTRLTVV.